The clone carrying this T cell receptor (beta chain) was seen ten or more times. Its target is unknown. Time point in this sample: sample taken at primary tumor resection. From tumor, nontumor lung or frozen PBMC, whole RNA was taken unsorted for sequencing. This entry belongs to a study of spatial heterogeneity in lung cancer. Study conclusions and caveats: Tracking of tumor mutation counts was seen in expanded intratumoral alpha and beta TCR counts.

Each TCR cDNA molecule carried a unique molecular identifier. TCRdb recomputed calls from the 5' RACE reads with MiXCR, one row per CDR3 protein. The table lists a few thousand distinct CDR3 sequences, more than 4% of them singletons. The CDR3 is 15 amino acids. V was cut by 1 base and J by 5 bases, with 14 bases left in between. In germline, CDR1 is MNHEY, CDR2 SVGEGT. Sequenced here: lung tumor tissue, sampled at surgery. V usage is TRBV6-2 or TRBV6-3 and J usage is TRBJ2-5; maybe TRBD2 (5 bases). This clonotype originated in a male donor with early-stage non-small cell lung cancer. CDR3 protein: CASSYFGGLGETQYF. CDR3 DNA: TGTGCCAGCAGTTACTTCGGCGGACTGGGGGAGACCCAGTACTTC.